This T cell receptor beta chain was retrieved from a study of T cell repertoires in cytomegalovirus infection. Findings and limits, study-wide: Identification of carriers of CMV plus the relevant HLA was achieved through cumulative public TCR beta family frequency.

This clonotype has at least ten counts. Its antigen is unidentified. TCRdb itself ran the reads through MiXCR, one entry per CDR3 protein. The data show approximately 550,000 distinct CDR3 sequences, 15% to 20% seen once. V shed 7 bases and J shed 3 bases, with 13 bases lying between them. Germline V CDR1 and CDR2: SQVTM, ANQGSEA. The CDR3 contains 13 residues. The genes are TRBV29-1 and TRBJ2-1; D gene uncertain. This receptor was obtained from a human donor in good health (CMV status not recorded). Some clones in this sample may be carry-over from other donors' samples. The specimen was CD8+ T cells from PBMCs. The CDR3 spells CSALSGVYNEQFF. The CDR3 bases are TGCAGCGCCCTGAGTGGGGTCTACAATGAGCAGTTCTTC.